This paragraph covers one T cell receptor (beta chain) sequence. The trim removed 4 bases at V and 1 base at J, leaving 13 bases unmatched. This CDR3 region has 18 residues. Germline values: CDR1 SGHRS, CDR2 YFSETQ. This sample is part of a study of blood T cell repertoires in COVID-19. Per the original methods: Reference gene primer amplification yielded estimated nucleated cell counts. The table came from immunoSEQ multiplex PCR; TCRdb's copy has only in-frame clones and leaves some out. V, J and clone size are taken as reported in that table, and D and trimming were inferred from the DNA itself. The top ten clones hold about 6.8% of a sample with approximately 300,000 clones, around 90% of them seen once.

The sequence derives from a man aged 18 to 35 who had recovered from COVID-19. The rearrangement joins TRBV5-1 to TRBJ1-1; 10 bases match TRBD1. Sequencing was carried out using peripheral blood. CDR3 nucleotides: TGCGCCAGCAGCACTCGAAAAACCGGGACAGGGGCGAACACTGAAGCTTTCTTT. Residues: CASSTRKTGTGANTEAFF.